What follows are 32 T cell receptor beta chains derived from one specimen sequenced in a study of T cell clonality in common variable immunodeficiency. Repertoires were generated with immunoSEQ multiplex PCR, while TCRdb's copy carries only in-frame clones and drops some. This repertoire holds about 39,000 clones, and none appear only once. Source material: peripheral blood mononuclear cells. Receptors originate from a person between 18 and 70 years old in good health.

This clone appeared many times. The read halts 3 residues ahead of the CDR3 end, with the missing end drawn from the germline J gene. The chain has TRBV13 and TRBJ2-7, with 9 bases aligning to TRBD1. The CDR3 spans 16 residues. Germline lookup yields CDR1 PRHDT and CDR2 FYEKMQ (reference sequence). Unmatched junction bases numbered 10, after V lost 5 bases and J lost 2 bases. The CDR3 bases that were read are TGTGCCAGCAGCCGGACTCTGGGACAGGGCGCCTACGAG. The encoded protein is CASSRTLGQGAYE. The entire CDR3 is CASSRTLGQGAYEQYF.

This clone was counted ten times or more. The sequence runs out 3 residues before the end of the CDR3; the remainder is reconstructed from the germline J gene. The chain couples TRBV18 to TRBJ2-7; D possibly corresponds to TRBD2 (10 bases). The CDR3 covers 21 residues. Germline V lookup: CDR1 KGHSH, CDR2 LQKENI. Trimming pared 6 bases from V and 1 base from J, leaving 34 bases between. CDR3 sequence reads: CASSRRGHRGLGLAESYEQYF. Incomplete CDR3 DNA: TGTGCCAGCTCCCGAAGAGGCCACAGGGGGCTAGGACTAGCGGAATCCTACGAG.

This clone has a handful of counts. The CDR3 end is not reached by the read, which stops 3 residues before it; the germline J gene fills it in. The rearrangement uses TRBV6-1 and TRBJ2-3, with D perhaps TRBD2 (6 bases). There are 17 residues in the CDR3. Germline CDR1 reads MNHNS; CDR2 reads SASEGT. With 2 bases removed from V and 4 bases from J, the gap between germline ends came to 19 bases. The CDR3 bases that were read are TGTGCCAGCAGTGAAAACCTGGGGGGTGGTGGGCCAGATACG. Translating it yields CASSENLGGGGPDT. The full CDR3 sequence reads CASSENLGGGGPDTQYF.

A word on this clone: Since a much larger clone is just one base distant, this may be a read error. The read falls 3 residues short of the CDR3 end, and the missing part is taken from the germline J gene. The chain employs TRBV7-3 and TRBJ2-5; 8 bases line up with TRBD1. CDR1 and CDR2 from the germline V gene are SGHTA and FQGTGA. The CDR3 runs 15 residues. The CDR3 loop is CASSPRTGSTDTQYF. The sequenced part of the CDR3 DNA is TGTGCCAGCAGCCCCCGGACAGGGTCCACAGATACC.

This clone was seen at least ten times. Read coverage stops 3 residues before the CDR3 terminus; the germline J gene supplies the remainder. The rearrangement uses TRBV6-1 and TRBJ1-2; D is ambiguous. The CDR3 covers 13 residues. Per the germline V gene, CDR1 is MNHNS and CDR2 is SASEGT. Between the trimmed V and J ends, which lost 6 bases and 3 bases, there was a span of 11 bases. CDR3 region: CASSESRDYGYTF. The DNA read from the CDR3 is TGTGCCAGCAGCGAAAGCCGGGACTATGGC.

This clone has ten or more counts. The read falls 3 residues short of the CDR3 end, and the missing part is taken from the germline J gene. This chain links TRBV20-1 with TRBJ1-5; the D gene is possibly TRBD1 (5 bases). The germline V and J ends were trimmed by 6 bases and 5 bases, with 11 bases remaining between them. CDR1 DFQATT and CDR2 SNEGSKA come from the germline V gene (reference sequence). The CDR3 sequence is 12 residues long. CDR3 sequence: CSAAQGDQPQHF. CDR3 bases read: TGCAGTGCCGCTCAAGGGGATCAGCCC.

This clone was counted many times. The sequenced fragment ends 3 residues before the CDR3 boundary, so the rest is inferred from the germline J gene. J is TRBJ1-1 and V is TRBV14, with D perhaps matching TRBD1 (5 bases). Germline V gene sequence: CDR1 SGHDN, CDR2 FVKESK. CDR3 length equals 15 residues. V was clipped by 1 base and J by 0 bases, with 9 bases between them. The sequenced CDR3 bases are TGTGCCAGCAGCCAAGCAGGGAGTTTGAACACTGAA. This sequence encodes CASSQAGSLNTE. The entire CDR3 is CASSQAGSLNTEAFF.

This clone was detected ten times or more. The read halts 3 residues ahead of the CDR3 end, with the missing end drawn from the germline J gene. The chain joins TRBV5-1 to TRBJ1-2; 11 bases match TRBD1. Germline loops: CDR1 SGHRS, CDR2 YFSETQ. V trimming: 5 bases; J trimming: 6 bases; junction bases outside the gene matches: 18. The length of the CDR3 is 18 residues. CDR3 bases read: TGCGCCAGCAGGCCGCCCGGGGACAGGGGGATTGGGGTGAATGGC. This encodes CASRPPGDRGIGVNG. The whole CDR3 protein reads CASRPPGDRGIGVNGYTF.

This clone was found many times. The read gets to within 3 residues of the CDR3 end, and the germline J gene fills in the rest. This chain links TRBV30 with TRBJ1-1, with TRBD1 identical over 10 bases. The V segment lost 5 bases and the J segment 4 bases; nucleotides outside the gene matches: 10. Germline CDR1 and CDR2: GTSNPN and SVGIG (reference sequence). The CDR3 has 15 amino acids. CDR3 DNA (partial): TGTGCCTGGTCCCTCGACAGGGGGCGGAGCACTGAA. As protein: CAWSLDRGRSTE. The entire CDR3 sequence reads CAWSLDRGRSTEAFF.

This clone was detected many times. Coverage ceases 3 residues before the CDR3 finishes, and the germline J gene fills in the end. The chain uses TRBV19 and TRBJ2-2; D is ambiguous. V gave up 0 bases and J gave up 9 bases, with 14 bases separating them. The germline CDR1 and CDR2 sequences are LNHDA and SQIVND (reference sequence). The CDR3 spans 15 residues. CDR3: CASSIDPQSIRELFF. CDR3 DNA, as far as it was read: TGTGCCAGTAGTATAGATCCACAGTCGATCAGGGAG.

Many counts were recorded for this clone. CDR3 in amino acids: CASCTSAIEKLFF. CDR3 DNA (partial): TGTGCCAGCTGTACTTCCGCAATTGAAAAG. The chain couples TRBV28 to TRBJ2-2; D remains unclear. The CDR3 extends 3 residues past the end of the read, so its final part is completed from the germline J gene. The germline CDR1 and CDR2 sequences are MDHEN and SYDVKM. The CDR3 runs to 13 residues.

A word on this clone: The read is 3 residues too short to cover the CDR3 end, so that end is filled in from the germline J gene. This chain joins TRBV30 and TRBJ2-4; 8 bases agree with TRBD1. CDR1 and CDR2 from the germline V gene are GTSNPN and SVGIG (reference sequence). CDR3 length: 16 amino acids. CDR3 bases read: TGTGCCTGGAGCCCACACACCGGGACAGGAGTCTATGGT. This codes for CAWSPHTGTGVYG. The full CDR3 is CAWSPHTGTGVYGQYF.

This clone was detected many times. The CDR3: CASSDRGQGVFGNQPQHF. CDR3 DNA (partial): TGTGCCAGCAGTGACAGGGGACAGGGTGTGTTTGGCAATCAGCCC. V gene TRBV6-4 combines with J gene TRBJ1-5; 9 nucleotides line up with TRBD1. The CDR3 end lies 3 residues beyond the end of the read and is filled in from the germline J gene. J gave up 2 bases and V 2 bases, and 10 bases lay outside the gene matches. CDR1 MRHNA and CDR2 SNTAGT come from the germline V gene. The length of the CDR3 is 18 residues.

This clone came up many times. The read finishes 3 residues shy of the CDR3 end, and the germline J gene is used to complete it. The gene calls are TRBV20-1 and TRBJ2-3; 8 bases agree with TRBD2. The CDR3 is made up of 15 amino acids. Unmatched junction bases numbered 4, after V lost 2 bases and J lost 0 bases. Germline V gene data show CDR1 as DFQATT and CDR2 as SNEGSKA (reference sequence). The sequenced part of the CDR3 DNA is TGCAGTGCTAGAAATGCGGGAGGAAGCACAGATACG. Its protein is CSARNAGGSTDT. The whole CDR3 sequence reads CSARNAGGSTDTQYF.

This clone was recorded many times. The observed sequence ends 3 residues before the CDR3 terminus, with the missing tail filled in from the germline J gene. The chain is built from TRBV20-1 and TRBJ2-1; 10 nucleotides line up with TRBD1. The V gene end was trimmed by 5 bases and the J gene end by 4 bases; junction bases not matched to a gene: 5. This CDR3 is built from 14 residues. The germline CDR1 and CDR2 sequences are DFQATT and SNEGSKA (reference sequence). CDR3 amino acids: CSAQGQGGYNEQFF. The part of the CDR3 DNA that was read is TGCAGTGCTCAAGGACAGGGGGGGTACAATGAG.

This clone showed up many times. With the read ending 3 residues before the CDR3 end, the germline J gene is used to fill in that end. The chain carries TRBV6-1 and TRBJ1-5, with a tentative D call TRBD1 (5 bases). Between the trimmed V and J ends, which lost 4 bases and 0 bases, there was a span of 10 bases. The germline V gene has CDR1 MNHNS and CDR2 SASEGT. The CDR3 contains 15 residues. Incomplete CDR3 DNA: TGTGCCAGCAGTGTCGGGACTTATAGCAATCAGCCC. Translation: CASSVGTYSNQP. The CDR3 reads in full as CASSVGTYSNQPQHF.

This clone appeared a few times. The read terminates 3 residues before the CDR3 end, so the remaining end is supplied by the germline J gene. The chain couples TRBV11-3 to TRBJ2-2, with D hard to call. In germline, CDR1 is SGHNT, CDR2 YENEEA. The germline V and J ends were trimmed by 5 bases and 7 bases, with 14 bases remaining between them. The CDR3 length is 14 residues. CDR3: CASSPDRQDGELFF. CDR3 DNA, as far as it was read: TGTGCCAGCAGCCCCGATCGCCAGGACGGGGAG. Combining the CDR3 with reference TRBV11-3 and TRBJ2-2 gives the whole variable domain EAGVVQSPRYKIIEKKQPVAFWCNPISGHNTLYWYLQNLGQGPELLIRYENEEAVDDSQLPKDRFSAERLKGVDSTLKIQPAELGDSAVYLCASSPDRQDGELFFGEGSRLTVL.

To note about this clone: Germline is not matched at one junction end, which may reflect a read error. The read ends 3 residues early relative to the CDR3; the germline J gene fills the gap. The rearrangement links TRBV7-2 to TRBJ1-1; 8 nucleotides match TRBD1. The CDR3 loop spans 15 amino acids. Germline CDR1 is SGHTA and CDR2 is FQGNSA. CDR3 DNA (partial): TGTGCCAGCAGCCTCCGACACAGGGGGAACACTGAC. Protein sequence: CASSLRHRGNTD. The full CDR3 protein reads CASSLRHRGNTDAFF.

As concerns this clone: The read is 3 residues too short to cover the CDR3 end, so that end is filled in from the germline J gene. This chain links TRBV2 with TRBJ1-2, with D maybe TRBD1 (5 bases). In germline, CDR1 is SNHLY, CDR2 FYNNEI. The CDR3 spans 16 residues. CDR3: CATKRGRLAGTDTYTF. The CDR3 bases that were read are TGTGCCACCAAGCGGGGGAGACTAGCGGGCACAGATACC.

This clone has ten or more counts. The read terminates 3 residues before the CDR3 end, so the remaining end is supplied by the germline J gene. The rearrangement uses TRBV29-1 and TRBJ2-7, with 8 bases aligning to TRBD2. V gave up 2 bases and J gave up 2 bases; unmatched junction bases: 5. CDR1 and CDR2 (germline): SQVTM, ANQGSEA. The CDR3 is made up of 14 amino acids. CDR3 bases read: TGCAGCGTTGAATCGCGGACTAGCCCCTACGAG. Its protein product is CSVESRTSPYE. Given in full, the CDR3 is CSVESRTSPYEQYF.

Details on this clone: One end of the junction does not line up with germline, which may come from a read error. The sequence runs out 3 residues before the end of the CDR3; the remainder is reconstructed from the germline J gene. This chain links TRBV7-9 with TRBJ1-5; maybe TRBD1 (5 bases). From germline, CDR1 is SEHNR and CDR2 FQNEAQ (reference sequence). The CDR3 is 12 amino acids. The DNA read from the CDR3 is TGTTCCAGCAGCTTGGGGCCCCAGCCC. Encoded protein: CSSSLGPQP. In full, the CDR3 is CSSSLGPQPQHF. The full variable domain, rest sourced from reference TRBV7-9 and TRBJ1-5, is DTGVSQNPRHKITKRGQNVTFRCDPISEHNRLYWYRQTLGQGPEFLTYFQNEAQLEKSRLLSDRFSAERPKGSFSTLEIQRTEQGDSAMYLCSSSLGPQPQHFGDGTRLSIL.

This clone has a count of ten or more. The observed sequence ends 3 residues before the CDR3 terminus, with the missing tail filled in from the germline J gene. The chain employs TRBV14 and TRBJ1-2; 7 bases map to TRBD1. After removal of 3 bases from V and 7 bases from J, the junction contained 11 bases not matched to a gene. Germline-derived CDR1 and CDR2 are SGHDN and FVKESK. This CDR3 has 15 residues. CDR3 sequence reads: CASSQKGGVERGYTF. CDR3 DNA, as far as it was read: TGTGCCAGCAGCCAGAAAGGGGGCGTCGAGCGTGGC. The whole variable domain, filled in from reference TRBV14 and TRBJ1-2, reads EAGVTQFPSHSVIEKGQTVTLRCDPISGHDNLYWYRRVMGKEIKFLLHFVKESKQDESGMPNNRFLAERTGGTYSTLKVQPAELEDSGVYFCASSQKGGVERGYTFGSGTRLTVV.

There are many counts of this clone. The read finishes 3 residues shy of the CDR3 end, and the germline J gene is used to complete it. The rearrangement links TRBV7-2 to TRBJ1-6, with D possibly matching TRBD1 (5 bases). This CDR3 contains 13 residues. V was cut by 7 bases and J by 9 bases, with 13 bases left in between. Germline V gives CDR1 SGHTA, CDR2 FQGNSA. CDR3 residues: CASTPGWSSPLHF. The CDR3 DNA, read in part, is TGTGCCAGCACCCCAGGGTGGAGTTCACCC.

This clone occurred many times. The read falls 3 residues short of the CDR3 end, and the missing part is taken from the germline J gene. V usage is TRBV2 and J usage is TRBJ2-1; 11 bases map to TRBD2. V lost 1 base, J lost 7 bases, and 6 bases stayed unmatched. Per germline, CDR1 SNHLY and CDR2 FYNNEI. This CDR3 is built from 16 residues. This CDR3 is CASSEGGLAGGNEQFF. Incomplete CDR3 DNA: TGTGCCAGCAGTGAAGGGGGGCTAGCGGGAGGAAATGAG.

This clone was counted many times. The CDR3 end is not reached by the read, which stops 3 residues before it; the germline J gene fills it in. The V call is TRBV11-2, the J call TRBJ1-4; D is possibly TRBD1 (6 bases). V was cut by 3 bases and J by 2 bases, with 10 bases left in between. Germline-derived CDR1 and CDR2 are SGHAT and FQNNGV. The CDR3 runs 15 residues. Here the CDR3 reads CASSFSGDTNEKLFF. The DNA read from the CDR3 is TGTGCCAGCAGCTTTTCAGGGGACACTAATGAAAAA.

This clone has at least ten counts. The read halts 3 residues ahead of the CDR3 end, with the missing end drawn from the germline J gene. This sequence joins TRBV5-1 and TRBJ1-1; D is undetermined. The length of the CDR3 is 16 residues. Germline assignment: CDR1 SGHRS and CDR2 YFSETQ. Trimming stripped 2 bases from V and 0 bases from J, with 14 bases between. The covered CDR3 bases are TGCGCCAGCAGCTTAGAACAGCCACCCCTGAACACTGAA. It codes for CASSLEQPPLNTE. The full CDR3 reads CASSLEQPPLNTEAFF.

Ten or more counts support this clone. The CDR3 end falls 3 residues outside the read, so it is completed with the germline J gene. The chain employs TRBV20-1 and TRBJ1-1, with D perhaps TRBD1 (5 bases). Trimming pared 2 bases from V and 2 bases from J, leaving 12 bases between. Germline V gives CDR1 DFQATT, CDR2 SNEGSKA (reference sequence). The CDR3 sequence is 14 residues long. CDR3 DNA (partial): TGCAGTGCTAGAATTGGGGCAGCCAACACTGAA. It encodes CSARIGAANTE. The entire CDR3 protein reads CSARIGAANTEAFF.

This clone was found many times. The CDR3 extends 3 residues past the end of the read, so its final part is completed from the germline J gene. The rearrangement joins TRBV30 to TRBJ2-5; 7 bases map to TRBD1. Looked up from germline, CDR1 is GTSNPN and CDR2 is SVGIG (reference sequence). Trimming removed 2 bases from V and 1 base from J; junction bases left unmatched: 10. This CDR3 spans 16 amino acids. CDR3 bases read: TGTGCCTGGAGTCTGGTGGGACAGACTTTCCAAGAGACC. Translating gives CAWSLVGQTFQET. The whole CDR3 reads CAWSLVGQTFQETQYF.

In this sample, this clone turned up many times. Coverage ceases 3 residues before the CDR3 finishes, and the germline J gene fills in the end. This chain uses TRBV30 with TRBJ1-5, with D unresolved. Germline lookup yields CDR1 GTSNPN and CDR2 SVGIG (reference sequence). V gave up 4 bases and J gave up 2 bases, with 12 bases separating them. This CDR3 comprises 14 residues. CDR3 amino acids: CAWMNSGGNQPQHF. The part of the CDR3 DNA that was read is TGTGCCTGGATGAACAGCGGCGGCAATCAGCCC.

This clone was seen at least ten times. The sequence runs out 3 residues before the end of the CDR3; the remainder is reconstructed from the germline J gene. The V call is TRBV12-3 or TRBV12-4, the J call TRBJ1-1; no clear D. The V and J ends lost 5 bases and 1 base respectively, with 8 bases between them. This CDR3 spans 13 amino acids. CDR3 DNA, as far as it was read: TGTGCCAGCAGTACGGGTCAGAACACTGAA. Encoded protein: CASSTGQNTE. The full CDR3 is CASSTGQNTEAFF.

This clone was recorded at least ten times. Read sequence stops 3 residues before the CDR3 end, and the germline J gene provides the missing end. This sequence joins TRBV20-1 and TRBJ2-7; TRBD1 matches 7 bases. CDR3 length equals 14 residues. Germline V gene lookup returns CDR1 DFQATT and CDR2 SNEGSKA (reference sequence). V lost 3 bases to trimming and J lost 3 bases; unmatched junction nucleotides: 8. CDR3 protein: CSASGTVGSYEQYF. The part of the CDR3 DNA that was read is TGCAGTGCTAGTGGGACAGTTGGGAGCTACGAG.

The DNA read from the CDR3 is TGTGCCAGCAGCTTAGATGGGACTTCAGATACG. Amino acid sequence: CASSLDGTSDT. The full CDR3 sequence reads CASSLDGTSDTQYF. The V gene is TRBV11-3, the J gene TRBJ2-3, with D perhaps matching TRBD2 (6 bases). The CDR3 end lies 3 residues beyond the end of the read and is filled in from the germline J gene. Deletions cut 0 bases from V and 4 bases from J, with 8 bases between. The CDR3 totals 14 residues. Germline values: CDR1 SGHNT, CDR2 YENEEA.